This T cell receptor beta chain is drawn from a study of blood T cell repertoires in COVID-19. On the study more broadly: Italy, Spain and the United States were the sources of the convalescent and acute COVID-19 samples.

V lost 8 bases and J lost 3, with 11 bases in between. Per the germline V gene, CDR1 is MGHDK and CDR2 is SYGVNS. The CDR3 runs 13 residues. In the study's own analysis: Reference gene primer amplification gave nucleated cell count estimates. Sequencing used immunoSEQ multiplex PCR; TCRdb keeps in-frame clones, though not all of them. The DNA was the basis for D and trimming; V, J and clone size are from that table. The table includes around 300,000 clones, around 90% detected once. Sequencing used peripheral blood. The chain employs TRBV25-1 and TRBJ1-5; TRBD1 is a possible D gene (5 bases). The clonotype comes from a woman aged 40-49 years with acute or convalescent COVID-19. CDR3 sequence (DNA): TGTGCCAGCTCCCAGGGCGTCAATCAGCCCCAGCATTTT. It yields the protein CASSQGVNQPQHF.